The rows below give T cell receptor beta chains drawn from one sample of a study of blood T cell repertoires in COVID-19. TCRdb's table, derived via immunoSEQ multiplex PCR, lists solely in-frame clones and lacks some. The table includes some 190,000 clones, 80% to 90% detected once. The source material was peripheral blood. These receptors came from a man aged 25 to 40 with acute or convalescent COVID-19. CDR3s include the opening cysteine and the closing phenylalanine or tryptophan. The D gene is left open where the match is weak. Size values are once, few and many counts, or a class for expanded clones, and some rows have none.

V	D	size	J	CDR3	DNA
TRBV7-2	TRBD2	once	TRBJ2-5	CASSWGGSAEETQYF	TGTGCCAGCAGCTGGGGCGGGAGCGCTGAAGAGACCCAGTACTTC
TRBV7-9	-	-	TRBJ1-5	CASSSFRDQPQHF	TGTGCCAGCAGCTCCTTCCGAGATCAGCCCCAGCATTTT
TRBV27	-	-	TRBJ1-6	CASSWRDAGGPLHF	TGTGCCAGCAGTTGGCGGGACGCCGGGGGACCCCTCCACTTT
TRBV25-1	-	-	TRBJ1-1	CASSEHQGLATEAFF	TGTGCCAGCAGTGAACACCAGGGGCTAGCCACTGAAGCTTTCTTT
TRBV3-1/TRBV3-2	-	-	TRBJ2-5	CASSQTPSEVKETQYF	TGTGCCAGCAGCCAAACCCCTAGCGAGGTAAAAGAGACCCAGTACTTC
TRBV3-1/TRBV3-2	-	once	TRBJ2-5	CASSHAGETQYF	TGTGCCAGCAGCCATGCAGGGGAGACCCAGTACTTC
TRBV2	-	-	TRBJ2-3	CARAWTVDTDTQYF	TGTGCCAGGGCGTGGACAGTCGACACAGATACGCAGTATTTT
TRBV20-1	-	-	TRBJ2-5	CSALRETQYF	TGCAGTGCCCTACGGGAGACCCAGTACTTC
TRBV24-1	TRBD2	-	TRBJ2-3	CATGGGSDTQYF	TGTGCCACGGGAGGCGGGAGCGATACGCAGTATTTT
TRBV6-5	-	-	TRBJ1-2	CASSYSNPGYGYTF	TGTGCCAGCAGTTACTCCAATCCGGGCTATGGCTACACCTTC
TRBV6-1	-	-	TRBJ1-5	CASSEFEGRPLPQHF	TGTGCCAGCAGTGAATTTGAGGGCAGGCCGTTACCCCAGCATTTT
TRBV7-3	-	once	TRBJ2-5	CASSQGLQETQYF	TGTGCCAGCAGTCAGGGCCTCCAAGAGACCCAGTACTTC
TRBV27	-	once	TRBJ1-1	CASSLRGGTEAFF	TGTGCCAGCAGTTTGAGAGGGGGCACTGAAGCTTTCTTT
TRBV27	-	-	TRBJ2-3	CASSYTRTLTDTQYF	TGTGCCAGCAGTTATACTCGTACCCTCACAGATACGCAGTATTTT
TRBV5-5	TRBD1	-	TRBJ1-5	CASSPHPGQRMAGQPQHF	TGTGCCAGCAGCCCGCACCCGGGACAGAGGATGGCGGGGCAGCCCCAGCATTTT
TRBV20-1	-	-	TRBJ1-5	CSASRQPNQPQHF	TGCAGTGCTAGTCGACAGCCTAATCAGCCCCAGCATTTT
TRBV6-6	-	-	TRBJ1-5	CASSYSRQPQHF	TGTGCCAGCAGTTACTCGCGGCAGCCCCAGCATTTT
TRBV30	TRBD1	-	TRBJ1-6	CAWSTPDRDGSPLHF	TGTGCCTGGAGTACGCCTGACAGGGACGGTTCACCCCTCCACTTT
TRBV7-9	-	-	TRBJ2-3	CASSLVADTDTQYF	TGTGCCAGCAGCTTAGTGGCAGATACAGATACGCAGTATTTT
TRBV7-2	-	once	TRBJ2-1	CASSLALYNEQFF	TGTGCCAGCAGCTTGGCCCTGTACAATGAGCAGTTCTTC
TRBV7-2	TRBD2	-	TRBJ2-7	CASSLGLAGTYEQYF	TGTGCCAGCAGCCTGGGACTAGCGGGAACCTACGAGCAGTACTTC
TRBV19	-	few	TRBJ1-5	CASSISGQPYSNQPQHF	TGTGCCAGTAGTATCTCCGGACAGCCTTATAGCAATCAGCCCCAGCATTTT
TRBV12-3/TRBV12-4	-	-	TRBJ1-5	CASSRIGNQPQHF	TGTGCCAGCAGTCGTATTGGCAATCAGCCCCAGCATTTT
TRBV7-9	-	once	TRBJ1-2	CASSSVNYGYTF	TGTGCCAGCAGCTCGGTTAACTATGGCTACACCTTC
TRBV5-6	TRBD2	-	TRBJ2-1	CASSERGVPNNEQFF	TGTGCCAGCAGCGAACGGGGGGTACCTAACAATGAGCAGTTCTTC
TRBV3-1/TRBV3-2	TRBD1	-	TRBJ1-4	CASSLWLTGDRNEKLFF	TGTGCCAGCAGCCTGTGGCTGACAGGGGATCGTAATGAAAAACTGTTTTTT
TRBV5-1	-	-	TRBJ1-1	CASSMQQAGGTEAFF	TGCGCCAGCAGCATGCAACAGGCCGGGGGCACTGAAGCTTTCTTT
TRBV27	TRBD1	-	TRBJ1-2	CASKSTGRYGYTF	TGTGCCAGCAAGTCGACAGGGAGGTATGGCTACACCTTC
TRBV6-5	-	-	TRBJ2-7	CASRIDRQTYEQYF	TGTGCCAGCAGGATAGACAGGCAAACCTACGAGCAGTACTTC
TRBV19	TRBD1	-	TRBJ1-5	CASSKVGQGALGNQPQHF	TGTGCCAGTAGTAAAGTAGGACAGGGGGCGTTAGGCAATCAGCCCCAGCATTTT
TRBV7-9	-	-	TRBJ1-1	CASSFDADTEAFF	TGTGCCAGCAGCTTCGACGCGGACACTGAAGCTTTCTTT
TRBV7-8	TRBD1	-	TRBJ1-5	CASSLGTGGGRAQPQHF	TGTGCCAGCAGCTTAGGAACAGGGGGCGGGCGGGCTCAGCCCCAGCATTTT
TRBV28	-	-	TRBJ2-7	CASSPIPDLGGYEQYF	TGTGCCAGCAGTCCAATACCAGATCTTGGGGGGTACGAGCAGTACTTC
TRBV11-1	-	-	TRBJ2-7	CASSLTLAGYEQYF	TGTGCCAGCAGCTTAACGCTAGCAGGCTACGAGCAGTACTTC
TRBV6-5	-	-	TRBJ1-2	CASSYTTPGSYYGYTF	TGTGCCAGCAGTTACACCACGCCAGGTTCTTACTATGGCTACACCTTC
TRBV7-3	-	-	TRBJ1-1	CASSPTARTANTEAFF	TGTGCCAGCAGCCCCACAGCCCGGACAGCTAACACTGAAGCTTTCTTT
TRBV19	TRBD2	-	TRBJ2-7	CASSSGGAGAYEQYF	TGTGCCAGTAGTTCCGGGGGTGCGGGGGCCTACGAGCAGTACTTC
TRBV7-9	TRBD2	-	TRBJ2-5	CASSSYGLAAQETQYF	TGTGCCAGCAGCTCCTACGGACTAGCGGCCCAAGAGACCCAGTACTTC
TRBV30	-	-	TRBJ2-2	CACRWNTGELFF	TGTGCCTGCCGGTGGAACACCGGGGAGCTGTTTTTT
TRBV5-5	-	once	TRBJ1-5	CASSSLSNQPQHF	TGTGCCAGCAGCTCCCTGAGCAATCAGCCCCAGCATTTT
TRBV12-3/TRBV12-4	-	-	TRBJ2-1	CASSPFDNEQFF	TGTGCCAGCAGCCCCTTCGACAATGAGCAGTTCTTC
TRBV29-1	-	-	TRBJ2-3	CSLRGVQSTDTQYF	TGCAGCCTCAGGGGGGTGCAGAGCACAGATACGCAGTATTTT
TRBV6-5	TRBD1	-	TRBJ2-1	CASSYWTGSNEQFF	TGTGCCAGCAGTTACTGGACAGGGTCCAATGAGCAGTTCTTC
TRBV7-8	TRBD2	-	TRBJ2-7	CASSRTTSGYEQYF	TGTGCCAGCAGCCGGACCACTAGCGGCTACGAGCAGTACTTC
TRBV19	-	-	TRBJ1-4	CASSRSEVAATNEKLFF	TGTGCCAGTAGTAGATCCGAGGTCGCAGCAACTAATGAAAAACTGTTTTTT
TRBV6-5	-	-	TRBJ2-2	CASNRDINTGELFF	TGTGCCAGCAACAGAGACATTAACACCGGGGAGCTGTTTTTT
TRBV18	-	-	TRBJ1-5	CASSIKEVQPQHF	TGTGCCAGCTCGATCAAGGAGGTTCAGCCCCAGCATTTT
TRBV30	-	once	TRBJ1-2	CAWSPLGQRGYGYTF	TGTGCCTGGAGTCCCCTGGGCCAGCGGGGCTATGGCTACACCTTC
TRBV2	TRBD1	-	TRBJ2-5	CASRGQRRTQYF	TGTGCCAGCAGGGGACAGAGAAGGACCCAGTACTTC
TRBV28	-	-	TRBJ2-7	CASSSYGVVGEQYF	TGTGCCAGCAGTTCCTACGGGGTCGTAGGTGAGCAGTACTTC
TRBV6-1	TRBD1	-	TRBJ2-4	CASSEGQGMRLAKNIQYF	TGTGCCAGCAGTGAAGGACAGGGGATGAGGCTAGCCAAAAACATTCAGTACTTC
TRBV3-1/TRBV3-2	-	-	TRBJ2-7	CASSQGHKRNEQYF	TGTGCCAGCAGCCAAGGTCATAAGAGGAACGAGCAGTACTTC
TRBV27	-	-	TRBJ2-7	CASSLQPGSYEQYF	TGTGCCAGCAGTTTACAACCGGGTAGCTACGAGCAGTACTTC